One and the same sample provided the 8 T cell receptor beta chains below, sequenced in a study of T cell changes during pregnancy in multiple sclerosis. The assay was immunoSEQ multiplex PCR, and TCRdb's table has in-frame clones only and misses some. The sample holds under 110,000 clones, roughly 89% seen once. The sample in question was peripheral blood, obtained before pregnancy. Every receptor here comes from a female donor with multiple sclerosis, enrolled in a pregnancy study.

The chain couples TRBV4-3 to TRBJ2-5, with D possibly being TRBD2 (7 bases). The CDR3 runs to 20 residues. Trimming left V 1 base short and J 1 base short, with 25 bases between. Germline assignment: CDR1 LGHNA and CDR2 YSLEER. The CDR3 here is CASSQAPGYRRGGAQETQYF. CDR3 sequence (DNA): TGCGCCAGCAGCCAAGCCCCGGGGTATCGAAGGGGGGGGGCCCAAGAGACCCAGTACTTC.

The chain has TRBV14 and TRBJ2-5; 10 positions agree with TRBD1. J was trimmed by 4 bases and V by 5 bases; bases with no gene match: 10. The CDR3 is 16 amino acids. In germline, CDR1 is SGHDN, CDR2 FVKESK. CDR3 DNA: TGTGCCAGCAGCGGGCCGGGACAGGGGATTCGAGAGACCCAGTACTTC. Translated, it gives CASSGPGQGIRETQYF.

The count of this clone is one. The V gene is TRBV6-5, the J gene TRBJ1-3; 8 nucleotides align to TRBD1. The CDR3 is 15 amino acids. CDR1 and CDR2 from the germline V gene are MNHEY and SVGAGI. V lost 5 bases, J lost 3 bases, and 6 bases stayed unmatched. The CDR3 coding sequence is TGTGCCAGCAGTAGACAGGGGTGGGATGGAAACACCATATATTTT. Translation gives CASSRQGWDGNTIYF.

V gene TRBV18 combines with J gene TRBJ2-2; 12 nucleotides align to TRBD2. The V segment lost 10 bases and the J segment 0 bases; nucleotides outside the gene matches: 6. Per germline, CDR1 KGHSH and CDR2 LQKENI. There are 16 residues in the CDR3. CDR3 DNA: TGTGCCACCACTAGCGGGGGGACGCCGAACACCGGGGAGCTGTTTTTT. Translated, it gives CATTSGGTPNTGELFF. Using reference TRBV18 and TRBJ2-2 for the parts outside the CDR3, the full variable domain is NAGVMQNPRHLVRRRGQEARLRCSPMKGHSHVYWYRQLPEEGLKFMVYLQKENIIDESGMPKERFSAEFPKEGPSILRIQQVVRGDSAAYFCATTSGGTPNTGELFFGEGSRLTVL.

This chain connects TRBV6-1 to TRBJ2-2; weak D call: TRBD1 (6 bases). The V end lost 5 bases, the J end lost 0 bases, and 10 bases lay between the germline ends. Germline-derived CDR1 and CDR2 are MNHNS and SASEGT. This CDR3 contains 15 residues. CDR3 bases: TGTGCCAGCAGTACAGGGTTGGCGAACACCGGGGAGCTGTTTTTT. Encoded protein: CASSTGLANTGELFF.

V is TRBV11-3 and J is TRBJ1-3, with D unclear. Germline-derived CDR1 and CDR2 are SGHNT and YENEEA. V lost 1 base, J lost 1 base, and 5 bases lay in between. CDR3 length equals 14 residues. CDR3 sequence: CASSLVQSGNTIYF. The CDR3 DNA sequence: TGTGCCAGCAGCTTAGTCCAGTCTGGAAACACCATATATTTT.

The rearrangement links TRBV6-6 to TRBJ1-5; D is ambiguous. Trimming took 4 bases from V and 3 from J, leaving 13 bases between them. Germline V gene sequence: CDR1 MNHNY, CDR2 SVGAGI (reference sequence). The CDR3 runs 15 residues. CDR3 in DNA: TGTGCCAGCAGTTCCTACGGCAGGCTCAATCAGCCCCAGCATTTT. As protein: CASSSYGRLNQPQHF.

The V and J genes are TRBV27 and TRBJ2-5; maybe TRBD1 (5 bases). Germline-derived CDR1 and CDR2 are MNHEY and SMNVEV (reference sequence). This CDR3 has 11 amino acids. Trimming cost V 7 bases and J 5 bases, with 8 bases left between them. As DNA, the CDR3 is TGTGCCAGCATGTCAGGGGAGACCCAGTACTTC. Translation gives CASMSGETQYF.